A selection of T cell receptor beta chains follows, all from one sample in a study of cytomegalovirus exposure and HLA in healthy donors. The protocol was immunoSEQ multiplex PCR, while the TCRdb copy is restricted to in-frame clones and leaves out a portion. The sample has approximately 180,000 clones; roughly 82% are singletons. The source material was PBMCs. These receptors originate from a young woman in good health and CMV-seronegative. Each CDR3 is given with its conserved first and last residue. D genes are given only for firm matches. Clone size is given for some rows only: seen once, a few or many times, or a class if the clone is expanded.

j_call v_call d_call clone_size cdr3_nt cdr3_aa
TRBJ2-7 TRBV4-1 NA NA TGCGCCAGCAGCCAAGTAGGAGGGAAAAACTACGAGCAGTACTTC CASSQVGGKNYEQYF
TRBJ2-1 TRBV7-9 TRBD1 NA TGTGCCAGCAGCTTTAGCGGACAGGGGAATGAGCAGTTCTTC CASSFSGQGNEQFF
TRBJ2-1 TRBV6-5 TRBD2 NA TGTGCCAGCAGCCCAAGGACTAGCGGATACAATGAGCAGTTCTTC CASSPRTSGYNEQFF
TRBJ1-1 TRBV30 NA NA TGTGCCTGGAGTGTTATCCCCACACGAAATCATGAAGCTTTCTTT CAWSVIPTRNHEAFF
TRBJ2-3 TRBV5-1 TRBD1 NA TGCGCCAGCAGCTTGGACAGGGGTGCTGCAGATACGCAGTATTTT CASSLDRGAADTQYF
TRBJ1-2 TRBV5-6 NA NA TGTGCCAGCAGCTTGGCCGGTGGCAGGAACTATGGCTACACCTTC CASSLAGGRNYGYTF
TRBJ1-5 TRBV2 TRBD1 NA TGTGCCAGCAGCGAAGGGACAGGGAGAAATCAGCCCCAGCATTTT CASSEGTGRNQPQHF
TRBJ1-1 TRBV2 NA NA TGTGCCAGCAGTGTGGGGCAAGCCGTGAACACTGAAGCTTTCTTT CASSVGQAVNTEAFF
TRBJ1-2 TRBV7-8 NA NA TGTGCCAGCAGCCCCGCTTACCGGACAGAGGTTGGCTACACCTTC CASSPAYRTEVGYTF
TRBJ2-3 TRBV29-1 NA once TGCAGCGCTAGTGGTGCAGATACGCAGTATTTT CSASGADTQYF
TRBJ1-4 TRBV18 NA NA TGTGCCAGCTCCCGACCCGGGGGTACTAATGAAAAACTGTTTTTT CASSRPGGTNEKLFF
TRBJ1-5 TRBV2 NA NA TGTGCCAGCAGCCAAGGGGTGGGACAGCCCCAGCATTTT CASSQGVGQPQHF
TRBJ1-6 TRBV9 NA NA TGTGCCAGCAGCGCCCGGACTATTTCACCCCTCCACTTT CASSARTISPLHF
TRBJ2-5 TRBV7-9 TRBD1 NA TGTGCCAGCAGCCATCTCGGGACAGGGGGTTCAGAGACCCAGTACTTC CASSHLGTGGSETQYF
TRBJ2-1 TRBV4-1 TRBD2 NA TGCGCCAGCAGCCAAGTATTTTCGCGGGGGGGCCTCAATGAGCAGTTCTTC CASSQVFSRGGLNEQFF
TRBJ1-1 TRBV5-6 NA NA TGTGCCAGCAGCTTAGGAGACGTGAACACTGAAGCTTTCTTT CASSLGDVNTEAFF
TRBJ1-3 TRBV2 NA NA TGTGCCAGCATTCCTCCGATGGGACACATAACCTCTGGAAACACCATATATTTT CASIPPMGHITSGNTIYF
TRBJ1-3 TRBV19 NA NA TGTGCCAGTAGTACCCGGCGACAGGTCTCTGGAAACACCATATATTTT CASSTRRQVSGNTIYF
TRBJ2-2 TRBV9 NA NA TGTGCCGGAGGGGCAGAGAACACCGGGGAGCTGTTTTTT CAGGAENTGELFF
TRBJ2-6 TRBV5-6 NA NA TGTGCCAGCAGCTTGGGACTTATGAGCTCTGGGGCCAACGTCCTGACTTTC CASSLGLMSSGANVLTF
TRBJ2-1 TRBV2 TRBD1 NA TGTGCCAGCAGCGAAGGGACAGGGGCCTACAATGAGCAGTTCTTC CASSEGTGAYNEQFF
TRBJ1-1 TRBV7-3 NA NA TGTGCCAGCAGCTTAACCCACAAGAACACTGAAGCTTTCTTT CASSLTHKNTEAFF